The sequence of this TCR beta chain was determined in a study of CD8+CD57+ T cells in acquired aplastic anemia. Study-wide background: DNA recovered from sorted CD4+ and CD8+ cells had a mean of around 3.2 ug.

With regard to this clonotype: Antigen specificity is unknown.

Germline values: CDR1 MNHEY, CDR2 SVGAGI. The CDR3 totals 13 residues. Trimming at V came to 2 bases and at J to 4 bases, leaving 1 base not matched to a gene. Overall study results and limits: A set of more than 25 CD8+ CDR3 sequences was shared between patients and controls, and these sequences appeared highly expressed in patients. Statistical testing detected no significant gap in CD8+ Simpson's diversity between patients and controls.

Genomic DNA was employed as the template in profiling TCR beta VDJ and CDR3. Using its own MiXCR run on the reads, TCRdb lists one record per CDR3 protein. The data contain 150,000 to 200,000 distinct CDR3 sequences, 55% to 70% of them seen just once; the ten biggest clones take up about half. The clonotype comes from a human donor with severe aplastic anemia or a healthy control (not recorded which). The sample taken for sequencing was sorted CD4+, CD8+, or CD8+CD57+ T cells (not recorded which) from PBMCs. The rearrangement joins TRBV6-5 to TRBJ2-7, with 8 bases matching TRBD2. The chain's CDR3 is CASSYSGSYEQYF. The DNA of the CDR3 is TGTGCCAGCAGTTACAGCGGGAGTTACGAGCAGTACTTC.